A single sample is the source of the 28 T cell receptor beta chains below, sequenced in a study of CD8 T cells in Susac syndrome. The RNA input was about 0.5 to 1 ug, and it was reverse transcribed with random hexamers. Using its own MiXCR run on the immunoSEQ multiplex PCR reads, TCRdb lists one record per CDR3 protein. The data hold 150,000 to 200,000 distinct CDR3 sequences, with approximately 96% observed a single time. The sequencing sample was made of CD8+ T cells from PBMCs. The receptors were sampled from a human donor with multiple sclerosis.

This clonotype was seen a single time. The V gene is TRBV18, the J gene TRBJ1-4, with 7 nucleotides matching TRBD1. CDR3 size: 15 residues. Germline V gives CDR1 KGHSH, CDR2 LQKENI. Trimming cost V 2 bases and J 7 bases; bases outside gene matches: 7. Here the CDR3 reads CASSPIRQGSEKLFF. The CDR3 region has the DNA TGTGCCAGCTCACCAATCCGACAGGGAAGTGAAAAACTGTTTTTT.

This chain joins TRBV15 and TRBJ2-4; 11 nucleotides agree with TRBD2. V was clipped by 0 bases and J by 0 bases; unmatched bases: 10. Germline assignment: CDR1 LNHNV and CDR2 YYDKDF (reference sequence). The CDR3 is 20 residues long. The chain's CDR3 is CATSRDAPSGGPLAKNIQYF. The CDR3 DNA sequence: TGTGCCACCAGCAGAGATGCCCCTAGCGGGGGGCCACTAGCCAAAAACATTCAGTACTTC.

The chain carries TRBV15 and TRBJ2-1; D is undetermined. This CDR3 contains 16 residues. CDR1 and CDR2 (germline): LNHNV, YYDKDF (reference sequence). The V and J ends lost 0 bases and 6 bases respectively, with 15 bases between them. CDR3 region: CATSRDLSYSGNEQFF. In DNA form, the CDR3 reads TGTGCCACCAGCAGAGATTTGAGTTATTCGGGCAATGAGCAGTTCTTC.

This sequence joins TRBV13 and TRBJ1-2; D gene uncertain. V was trimmed by 5 bases and J by 5 bases, leaving 12 bases between them. This CDR3 comprises 13 residues. Per the germline V gene, CDR1 is PRHDT and CDR2 is FYEKMQ (reference sequence). The CDR3 protein is CASSPQPIYGYTF. As DNA, the CDR3 is TGTGCCAGCAGCCCACAGCCTATTTATGGCTACACCTTC.

The chain uses TRBV12-5 and TRBJ2-4; D is tentatively TRBD1 or TRBD2 (5 bases each). In germline, CDR1 is LGHNT, CDR2 FRNRAP. V was pared by 2 bases and J by 0 bases, with 14 bases between. The CDR3 consists of 17 residues. This chain's CDR3 is CASGLLTGTVAKNIQYF. In nucleotides, the CDR3 is TGTGCTAGTGGTTTGCTTACCGGGACCGTAGCCAAAAACATTCAGTACTTC.

CDR3 sequence: CASSGGQGIAKNIQYF. CDR3 in DNA: TGCGCCAGCAGCGGGGGACAGGGTATAGCCAAAAACATTCAGTACTTC. The chain uses TRBV4-1 and TRBJ2-4, with 9 nucleotides matching TRBD1. V shed 5 bases and J 0 bases; nucleotides not matched to a gene: 5. Germline V gene lookup returns CDR1 MGHRA and CDR2 YSYEKL. The length of the CDR3 is 16 residues.

The gene calls are TRBV27 and TRBJ2-1; 11 nucleotides agree with TRBD2. Losses at the gene ends were 3 bases for V and 4 bases for J; bases not matched to a gene: 2. The germline V gene encodes CDR1 MNHEY and CDR2 SMNVEV (reference sequence). The CDR3 spans 15 residues. Written as DNA, the CDR3 is TGTGCCAGCAGTTTGGGACTAGCGGTTTACAATGAGCAGTTCTTC. It translates to CASSLGLAVYNEQFF.

This rearrangement joins TRBV24-1 to TRBJ2-5; D unresolved. The germline V gene encodes CDR1 KGHDR and CDR2 SFDVKD. The CDR3 is 15 amino acids. V was trimmed by 5 bases and J by 1 base, leaving 13 bases between them. Here the CDR3 DNA reads TGTGCCACCAGTGGCGAGGTGCGGCCCCAAGAGACCCAGTACTTC. Its protein is CATSGEVRPQETQYF.

Only a few counts were recorded for this clonotype. The rearrangement joins TRBV19 to TRBJ2-1, with 11 bases lining up with TRBD2. Germline lookup yields CDR1 LNHDA and CDR2 SQIVND (reference sequence). V lost 5 bases to trimming and J lost 6 bases; unmatched junction nucleotides: 3. The CDR3 sequence is 14 residues long. CDR3 sequence (DNA): TGTGCCAGTAGTTTACTAGCGGGAGCCAATGAGCAGTTCTTC. Translation gives CASSLLAGANEQFF.

The chain joins TRBV20-1 to TRBJ2-3, with 8 nucleotides matching TRBD2. Germline trimming cut 3 bases from V and 2 bases from J; bases unmatched to any gene: 10. Germline values: CDR1 DFQATT, CDR2 SNEGSKA (reference sequence). CDR3 length equals 16 residues. The CDR3 nucleotides read TGCAGTGCTAGGCCCCGAGGAGCGGGAGTCACAGATACGCAGTATTTT. Its translation: CSARPRGAGVTDTQYF.

The V gene is TRBV5-4, the J gene TRBJ2-5; 7 bases fit TRBD2. CDR3 length equals 14 residues. Germline loops: CDR1 SGHNT, CDR2 YYREEE (reference sequence). Trimming took 6 bases from V and 1 from J; bases not matched to a gene: 6. CDR3 sequence (DNA): TGTGCCAGCACGGGCCGGGGGGTCCAAGAGACCCAGTACTTC. It encodes CASTGRGVQETQYF.

As DNA, the CDR3 is TGTGCCACCTCTGTTGCGGAAGACTACAATGAGCAGTTCTTC. Protein: CATSVAEDYNEQFF. The chain recombines TRBV6-5 with TRBJ2-1; unclear D gene. Trimming left V 10 bases short and J 3 bases short, with 16 bases between. CDR1 and CDR2 (germline): MNHEY, SVGAGI. CDR3 length: 14 amino acids.

The chain links TRBV23-1 to TRBJ1-2, with a tentative D call TRBD1 (5 bases). TRBV23-1 is assigned to the ORF class and has an uncertain function. The CDR3 is 14 residues long. V lost 0 bases and J 4 bases, leaving 9 bases between the germline ends. Here the CDR3 DNA reads TGCGCCAGCAGTCAATCGGGGGGGGGCTATGGCTACACCTTC. Residues: CASSQSGGGYGYTF.

V and J are TRBV28 and TRBJ2-1; 7 bases agree with TRBD2. The junction had 4 bases not matched to a gene; V was cut back by 7 bases and J by 10 bases. The CDR3 extends over 11 amino acids. Germline V gene lookup returns CDR1 MDHEN and CDR2 SYDVKM. This chain's CDR3 is CASTPGGEQFF. DNA for the CDR3: TGTGCCAGCACCCCCGGGGGGGAGCAGTTCTTC.

The J gene is TRBJ2-1, the V gene TRBV10-3; possible D gene TRBD2, 6 bases. The germline CDR1 and CDR2 sequences are ENHRY and SYGVKD. The germline V and J ends were trimmed by 3 bases and 4 bases, with 13 bases remaining between them. There are 15 residues in the CDR3. The CDR3, as DNA: TGTGCCATCAGTGAAGGCTTAGCGGATTACAATGAGCAGTTCTTC. This codes for CAISEGLADYNEQFF.

The rearrangement links TRBV27 to TRBJ2-7; D is possibly TRBD1 (6 bases). The ends were cut back, 5 bases at V and 2 bases at J, with 10 bases in the middle. CDR1 and CDR2 (germline): MNHEY, SMNVEV (reference sequence). The CDR3 runs to 13 residues. In nucleotides, the CDR3 is TGTGCCAGCAGTCCCGACAGGACCTACGAGCAGTACTTC. Translated: CASSPDRTYEQYF.

The chain links TRBV29-1 to TRBJ1-1; no definite D call. With 7 bases removed from V and 8 bases from J, the gap between germline ends came to 14 bases. The CDR3 loop spans 11 amino acids. Germline V CDR1 and CDR2: SQVTM, ANQGSEA. The CDR3 DNA sequence: TGCAGCGCAAAGGTGGCAGGCGAAGCTTTCTTT. It is translated as CSAKVAGEAFF.

This sequence joins TRBV28 and TRBJ1-2, with D hard to call. The ends were cut back, 2 bases at V and 7 bases at J, with 14 bases in the middle. Germline V gives CDR1 MDHEN, CDR2 SYDVKM. This CDR3 spans 14 amino acids. CDR3: CASSLAGSEGGYTF. For the CDR3, the DNA is TGTGCCAGCAGTTTAGCAGGTTCTGAGGGTGGCTACACCTTC.

CDR3 in DNA: TGTGCCAGCAGCTTACAATCGGGACAGAAAACCTACGAGCAGTACTTC. Protein sequence: CASSLQSGQKTYEQYF. J is TRBJ2-7 and V is TRBV7-9; TRBD1 aligns across 7 bases. V lost 2 bases to trimming and J lost 2 bases; unmatched junction nucleotides: 9. The CDR3 consists of 16 residues. Looked up from germline, CDR1 is SEHNR and CDR2 is FQNEAQ (reference sequence).

The V gene is TRBV2, the J gene TRBJ1-2; D is perhaps TRBD1 (6 bases). Trimming cost V 7 bases and J 3 bases, with 12 bases left between them. This CDR3 has 13 amino acids. From germline, CDR1 is SNHLY and CDR2 FYNNEI. CDR3 residues: CASNDRSHYGYTF. CDR3 DNA: TGTGCCAGCAATGACAGGAGCCACTATGGCTACACCTTC. Drawing the rest from reference TRBV2 and TRBJ1-2, the complete variable domain is EPEVTQTPSHQVTQMGQEVILRCVPISNHLYFYWYRQILGQKVEFLVSFYNNEISEKSEIFDDQFSVERPDGSNFTLKIRSTKLEDSAMYFCASNDRSHYGYTFGSGTRLTVV.

The J gene is TRBJ2-2, the V gene TRBV5-6; D is perhaps TRBD2 (5 bases). V gave up 1 base and J gave up 4 bases, with 14 bases separating them. The CDR3 length is 16 residues. From germline, CDR1 is SGHDT and CDR2 YYEEEE. For the CDR3, the DNA is TGTGCCAGCAGCTTGACGGGATCCAACCCCACCGGGGAGCTGTTTTTT. This codes for CASSLTGSNPTGELFF.

Of note for this clonotype: Mismatch with germline at one junction end may stem from a read error. This chain connects TRBV27 to TRBJ2-7; D possibly corresponds to TRBD2 (7 bases). Germline CDR1 and CDR2: MNHEY and SMNVEV (reference sequence). The CDR3 consists of 17 residues. The CDR3 is CASSLSVRGAVSDEQYF. The CDR3 DNA is TGTGCCAGCAGCTTATCCGTACGGGGGGCGGTCTCGGACGAGCAGTACTTC.

The chain employs TRBV6-6 and TRBJ2-5; TRBD2 aligns across 14 bases. V lost 6 bases, J lost 5 bases, and 8 bases stayed unmatched. Looked up from germline, CDR1 is MNHNY and CDR2 is SVGAGI (reference sequence). The CDR3 has 16 amino acids. The CDR3 DNA reads TGTGCCAGCAGACGACTAGCGGGGGGGCGGATGGAGACCCAGTACTTC. It encodes CASRRLAGGRMETQYF.

J is TRBJ2-1 and V is TRBV28; D remains unclear. The CDR3 is made up of 14 amino acids. The germline V gene encodes CDR1 MDHEN and CDR2 SYDVKM. The ends were cut back, 4 bases at V and 0 bases at J, with 7 bases in the middle. CDR3 amino acids: CASSWASSYNEQFF. CDR3 in DNA: TGTGCCAGCAGTTGGGCAAGCTCCTACAATGAGCAGTTCTTC.

This chain uses TRBV9 with TRBJ2-3; D is unclear. CDR1 is SGDLS, CDR2 YYNGEE, per germline. V gave up 5 bases and J gave up 4 bases, with 11 bases separating them. This CDR3 contains 13 residues. As DNA, the CDR3 is TGTGCCAGCAGACGTCGCCGGGCAGATACGCAGTATTTT. As protein: CASRRRRADTQYF.

This clonotype showed up just once. V is TRBV18 and J is TRBJ2-3, with a tentative D call TRBD2 (5 bases). The CDR3 is 20 amino acids. CDR1 and CDR2 from the germline V gene are KGHSH and LQKENI. Trimming cost V 1 base and J 4 bases, with 27 bases left between them. The DNA of the CDR3 is TGTGCCAGCTCACCACGGGTTAACTACCGAGGGTCCCAGGTTCCAGATACGCAGTATTTT. Amino acids: CASSPRVNYRGSQVPDTQYF.

The rearrangement links TRBV3-1 to TRBJ1-4; a possible D gene is TRBD1 (6 bases). Trimming shortened V by 2 bases and J by 8 bases, and 15 bases separated the two germline ends. CDR1 and CDR2 (germline): LGHDT, YNNKEL (reference sequence). The CDR3 loop spans 15 amino acids. The CDR3 here is CASSQTRDILEKLFF. The CDR3 coding sequence is TGTGCCAGCAGCCAAACCCGGGACATCTTGGAAAAACTGTTTTTT.

The chain is built from TRBV6-5 and TRBJ2-7; 8 positions match TRBD1. The germline gives CDR1 MNHEY, CDR2 SVGAGI. The V gene end was trimmed by 6 bases and the J gene end by 3 bases; junction bases not matched to a gene: 10. The CDR3 has 15 residues. In DNA form, the CDR3 reads TGTGCCAGCAGACCCACGACAGGGGCAAGCTACGAGCAGTACTTC. Protein sequence: CASRPTTGASYEQYF.